This T cell receptor (beta chain) came from a study of beta chain features in type 1 diabetes. Turning to the study itself: Patients did not differ from healthy donors in age, gender or cell yield.

In the case of this clone: Its matching antigen is unknown.

The study reverse transcribed the entire isolated RNA, so it sequenced expressed TCRB transcripts. Measured with immunoSEQ multiplex PCR; TCRdb has only the in-frame clones, and not every one. The sample has approximately 170,000 clones; over 7.5% are singletons. V lost 6 bases and J lost 0, with 4 bases in between. The germline V gene has CDR1 MNHEY and CDR2 SVGAGI. The CDR3 has 12 residues. Notes on the study in general: TCRB CDR3s were moderately but significantly shorter in Type 1 diabetes patients in all four CD4+ subsets. Sampled from patients, naive, central memory and Treg TCRB repertoires appeared more similar than those sampled from healthy donors.

Sorting gave populations that all exceeded 95% purity. The rearrangement uses TRBV6-5 and TRBJ2-3, with D uncertain. Sequencing was performed on central memory CD4+ T cells from blood. This clonotype originated in a young woman in good health. The CDR3 protein is CASRSSTDTQYF. CDR3 DNA: TGTGCCAGCAGATCAAGCACAGATACGCAGTATTTT.